This T cell receptor beta chain was identified in a study of blood T cell repertoires in COVID-19. Study background: Samples of COVID-19 (acute and convalescent) were obtained from the United States, Italy and Spain. The cDNA or gDNA used as material had been derived from T cells, B-cell-depleted T cells, or PBMCs.

Trimming took off 1 base at V and 9 bases at J, with 16 bases between the two ends. CDR1 is MGHRA and CDR2 is YSYEKL in the germline V gene. This CDR3 is 16 amino acids long. Per the authors' pipeline: Estimates of nucleated cell counts were drawn from the amplification of reference gene primers. TCRdb's table, derived via immunoSEQ multiplex PCR, lists solely in-frame clones and lacks some. For V, J and clone size, that table is used; D and trimming come from the DNA. Here the sample spans about 73,000 clones, roughly nine tenths being singletons. The chain recombines TRBV4-1 with TRBJ1-6; TRBD1 is a possible D gene (6 bases). The source of this sequence is an elderly woman with active or convalescent COVID-19. Sequenced: peripheral blood. Here the CDR3 reads CASSQGDTRGSSPLHF. The DNA of the CDR3 is TGCGCCAGCAGCCAAGGGGACACCAGGGGTAGTTCACCCCTCCACTTT.